Listed here are 24 T cell receptor beta chains from one sample, sequenced in a study of cytomegalovirus exposure and HLA in healthy donors. The primer mix had 60 Vbeta and 13 Jbeta primers. TCRdb keeps only in-frame clones here, not all; method: immunoSEQ multiplex PCR. The table lists approximately 97,000 clones, 73% of them singletons, with roughly 3.5% in the top ten. Sample: PBMCs. The receptor set was obtained from a man aged 35-49 years in good health and CMV-seronegative.

The J gene is TRBJ1-1, the V gene TRBV7-9, with TRBD1 identical over 9 bases. V gave up 3 bases and J gave up 3 bases; unmatched junction bases: 2. Germline values: CDR1 SEHNR, CDR2 FQNEAQ (reference sequence). CDR3 length: 14 amino acids. The CDR3 DNA reads as TGTGCCAGCAGCTTGACAGGGGGGGACACTGAAGCTTTCTTT. It is translated as CASSLTGGDTEAFF.

DNA of the CDR3: TGTGCCAGCAGCCTGGGACACACCCAAGAGACCCAGTACTTC. It codes for CASSLGHTQETQYF. This rearrangement joins TRBV5-4 to TRBJ2-5; TRBD1 might be the D (6 bases). Germline assignment: CDR1 SGHNT and CDR2 YYREEE (reference sequence). The CDR3 length is 14 residues. V gave up 4 bases and J gave up 1 base, with 11 bases separating them.

The J gene is TRBJ1-1, the V gene TRBV7-9; D is unclear. V dropped 5 bases and J dropped 7 bases, with 8 bases sitting between them. Germline CDR1 SEHNR, CDR2 FQNEAQ (reference sequence). This CDR3 contains 11 residues. DNA for the CDR3: TGTGCCAGCAGCAGACAAGGTGAAGCTTTCTTT. Its translation is CASSRQGEAFF.

V usage is TRBV9 and J usage is TRBJ2-7, with 10 bases matching TRBD1. This CDR3 comprises 16 residues. Germline V gives CDR1 SGDLS, CDR2 YYNGEE. Losses at the gene ends were 0 bases for V and 6 bases for J; bases not matched to a gene: 9. CDR3 sequence: CASSVDGGTGVLEQYF. The CDR3 DNA is TGTGCCAGCAGCGTAGACGGGGGGACAGGGGTTCTCGAGCAGTACTTC.

The V call is TRBV19, the J call TRBJ1-1; maybe TRBD1 (6 bases). Germline-derived CDR1 and CDR2 are LNHDA and SQIVND (reference sequence). V was shortened by 9 bases and J by 6 bases, with 17 bases between the two germline ends. This CDR3 contains 13 residues. The CDR3 protein is CASQDRPFSEAFF. CDR3 nucleotide sequence: TGTGCCAGCCAGGACAGACCCTTTTCTGAAGCTTTCTTT.

J is TRBJ1-1 and V is TRBV5-6; D uncertain. Per germline, CDR1 SGHDT and CDR2 YYEEEE. V was pared by 5 bases and J by 0 bases, with 8 bases between. The length of the CDR3 is 13 residues. Here the CDR3 DNA reads TGTGCCAGCAGTCTTAGTTTGAACACTGAAGCTTTCTTT. This sequence encodes CASSLSLNTEAFF.

In its sample, this clone was seen once. The chain uses TRBV13 and TRBJ2-5; TRBD1 aligns across 9 bases. The junction had 6 bases not matched to a gene; V was cut back by 5 bases and J by 5 bases. CDR3 length: 14 residues. CDR1 is PRHDT and CDR2 is FYEKMQ in the germline V gene (reference sequence). The DNA for the CDR3 is TGTGCCAGCAGCGGACAGGGGTTGGGGGAGACCCAGTACTTC. Translation: CASSGQGLGETQYF.

In its sample, this clone was seen a few times. The gene calls are TRBV6-1 and TRBJ2-3; 11 nucleotides align to TRBD2. This CDR3 has 15 amino acids. The V gene's germline CDR1 is MNHNS and CDR2 SASEGT. Unmatched junction bases numbered 6, after V lost 5 bases and J lost 5 bases. The CDR3 DNA is TGTGCCAGCAGTCCTAGCGGGGGGCGGGTAGATACGCAGTATTTT. Its protein product is CASSPSGGRVDTQYF.

The V call is TRBV5-6, the J call TRBJ2-7; 9 bases are shared with TRBD1. This CDR3 spans 14 amino acids. Losses at the gene ends were 3 bases for V and 7 bases for J; bases not matched to a gene: 8. Germline V gene data show CDR1 as SGHDT and CDR2 as YYEEEE. Here the CDR3 DNA reads TGTGCCAGCAGCTCTCCGGACAGGGGTCGAGAGCAGTACTTC. Translated, it gives CASSSPDRGREQYF. The complete variable domain, with remaining parts taken from reference TRBV5-6 and TRBJ2-7, reads DAGVTQSPTHLIKTRGQQVTLRCSPKSGHDTVSWYQQALGQGPQFIFQYYEEEERQRGNFPDRFSGHQFPNYSSELNVNALLLGDSALYLCASSSPDRGREQYFGPGTRLTVT.

This sequence joins TRBV29-1 and TRBJ2-7; a possible D gene is TRBD1 (6 bases). The V gene lost 0 bases and the J gene lost 0 bases, with 12 bases spanning the gap. Per germline, CDR1 SQVTM and CDR2 ANQGSEA. This CDR3 contains 15 residues. The CDR3 spells CSVEDLRRGSYEQYF. CDR3 DNA sequence: TGCAGCGTTGAAGATCTTCGCAGGGGCTCCTACGAGCAGTACTTC.

V is TRBV6-1 and J is TRBJ2-7; 8 bases agree with TRBD1. The CDR3 consists of 14 residues. V shed 6 bases and J 3 bases; nucleotides not matched to a gene: 7. The V gene's germline CDR1 is MNHNS and CDR2 SASEGT. CDR3 nucleotide sequence: TGTGCCAGCAGACCCGGACAGGGCGGCTACGAGCAGTACTTC. This sequence encodes CASRPGQGGYEQYF.

The table lists this clone with a count of one. This sequence joins TRBV6-5 and TRBJ2-2; possibly TRBD2 for D (6 bases). V lost 2 bases to trimming and J lost 9 bases, with 13 bases between them. From germline, CDR1 is MNHEY and CDR2 SVGAGI. This CDR3 has 14 residues. DNA of the CDR3: TGTGCCAGCAGTTACGGGACGGGGGATTGGGAGCTGTTTTTT. It yields the protein CASSYGTGDWELFF.

This clone was seen a handful of times. The V and J genes are TRBV14 and TRBJ1-1; 8 nucleotides match TRBD1. The CDR3 contains 14 residues. V lost 4 bases to trimming and J lost 3 bases; unmatched junction nucleotides: 4. CDR1 and CDR2 (germline): SGHDN, FVKESK. The CDR3: CASSRTGGYTEAFF. The CDR3 DNA reads as TGTGCCAGCAGCCGAACAGGGGGGTACACTGAAGCTTTCTTT.

The genes are TRBV2 and TRBJ2-3, with TRBD2 matching 11 bases. This CDR3 contains 14 residues. CDR1 is SNHLY, CDR2 FYNNEI, per germline. The junction had 10 bases not matched to a gene; V was cut back by 7 bases and J by 10 bases. The CDR3 protein is CASTTLAGGAPQYF. DNA for the CDR3: TGTGCCAGCACGACTTTAGCGGGGGGGGCCCCGCAGTATTTT.

V is TRBV15 and J is TRBJ2-3; D is unclear. This CDR3 is 15 amino acids long. CDR1 LNHNV and CDR2 YYDKDF come from the germline V gene (reference sequence). With 0 bases removed from V and 2 bases from J, the gap between germline ends came to 9 bases. The CDR3 is CATSRDAQNTDTQYF. CDR3 DNA sequence: TGTGCCACCAGCAGAGATGCACAGAACACAGATACGCAGTATTTT.

This clone was seen only a few times. The chain joins TRBV29-1 to TRBJ2-7; 9 nucleotides line up with TRBD1. Germline CDR1 and CDR2: SQVTM and ANQGSEA. Trimming removed 5 bases from V and 3 bases from J; junction bases left unmatched: 5. The CDR3 has 13 amino acids. This CDR3 is CSVPGQGFYEQYF. CDR3 in DNA: TGCAGCGTTCCGGGACAGGGATTCTACGAGCAGTACTTC.

This chain connects TRBV2 to TRBJ2-2, with D possibly matching TRBD1 (6 bases). Trimming shortened V by 6 bases and J by 1 base, and 15 bases separated the two germline ends. Germline V gives CDR1 SNHLY, CDR2 FYNNEI. The CDR3 is 16 amino acids. The CDR3 DNA reads as TGTGCCAGCAGCGACCTACCGGGACAGAACACCGGGGAGCTGTTTTTT. Translating it yields CASSDLPGQNTGELFF.

J is TRBJ2-3 and V is TRBV7-6, with 12 bases fitting TRBD2. Germline lookup yields CDR1 SGHVS and CDR2 FNYEAQ. J was trimmed by 6 bases and V by 3 bases; bases with no gene match: 10. The length of the CDR3 is 17 residues. The CDR3 here is CASSLLAGGPITDTQYF. CDR3 nucleotide sequence: TGTGCCAGCAGCTTGCTAGCGGGGGGGCCGATTACGGATACGCAGTATTTT.

This chain links TRBV15 with TRBJ2-2; 8 positions agree with TRBD1. V was clipped by 8 bases and J by 7 bases; unmatched bases: 6. Germline CDR1 LNHNV, CDR2 YYDKDF (reference sequence). CDR3 length: 13 amino acids. As DNA, the CDR3 is TGTGCCACCGCGACAGGGGAAGGCGGGGAGCTGTTTTTT. This sequence encodes CATATGEGGELFF.

The CDR3 sequence is CASSFGGQETQYF. In nucleotides, the CDR3 is TGTGCCAGCAGCTTTGGGGGGCAAGAGACCCAGTACTTC. V gene TRBV5-4 combines with J gene TRBJ2-5, with D perhaps matching TRBD2 (6 bases). Trimming removed 2 bases from V and 2 bases from J, with 7 bases in between. This CDR3 region has 13 residues. The germline V gene has CDR1 SGHNT and CDR2 YYREEE (reference sequence).

This clone came up many times. The chain couples TRBV7-9 to TRBJ1-6; 9 bases line up with TRBD1. V dropped 5 bases and J dropped 8; count of bases not matched to a gene: 7. From germline, CDR1 is SEHNR and CDR2 FQNEAQ (reference sequence). CDR3 length equals 15 residues. This CDR3 is CASSTTGGPDSPLHF. CDR3 nucleotides: TGTGCCAGCAGCACGACAGGGGGTCCTGATTCACCCCTCCACTTT.

The V and J genes are TRBV4-1 and TRBJ2-7; 7 nucleotides agree with TRBD1. Germline V gene lookup returns CDR1 MGHRA and CDR2 YSYEKL. The CDR3 spans 13 residues. V shed 0 bases and J 7 bases; nucleotides not matched to a gene: 3. CDR3: CASSQDPTGEQYF. The CDR3 DNA reads TGCGCCAGCAGCCAAGACCCGACAGGGGAGCAGTACTTC.

This clone was detected a few times. The rearrangement uses TRBV4-2 and TRBJ1-6; the match to TRBD1 covers 9 bases. J lost 8 bases, V lost 4 bases, and 3 bases had no gene match. The CDR3 has 14 residues. Germline CDR1 and CDR2: LGHNA and YNFKEQ. The CDR3 sequence: CASSPTGGYSPLHF. CDR3 in DNA: TGTGCCAGCAGCCCCACAGGGGGCTATTCACCCCTCCACTTT.

In regard to this clone: The final CDR3 position lacks the conserved phenylalanine or tryptophan, pointing to a likely read error. The J gene is TRBJ1-1, the V gene TRBV4-2, with 7 positions matching TRBD1. CDR1 LGHNA and CDR2 YNFKEQ come from the germline V gene. With V trimmed by 3 bases and J by 5 bases, 9 bases remained unmatched. The CDR3 is 15 amino acids. CDR3 bases: TGTGCCAGCAGCCACTCCATCCCCAGGGGGACTGAAGCTTTCGTT. This encodes CASSHSIPRGTEAFV.